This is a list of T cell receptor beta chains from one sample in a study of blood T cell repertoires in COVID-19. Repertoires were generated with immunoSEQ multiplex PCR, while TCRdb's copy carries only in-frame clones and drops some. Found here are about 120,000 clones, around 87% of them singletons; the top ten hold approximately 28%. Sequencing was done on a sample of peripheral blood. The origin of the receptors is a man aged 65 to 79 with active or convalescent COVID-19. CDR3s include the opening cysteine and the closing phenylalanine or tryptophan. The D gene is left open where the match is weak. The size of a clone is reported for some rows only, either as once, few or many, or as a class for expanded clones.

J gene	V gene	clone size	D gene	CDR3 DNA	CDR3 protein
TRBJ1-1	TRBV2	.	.	TGTGCCAGCAGCCTGACTGAGAACACTGAAGCTTTCTTT	CASSLTENTEAFF
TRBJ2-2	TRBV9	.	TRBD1	TGTGCCAGCAGTTATCGACAGGGGGGAAGCACCGGGGAGCTGTTTTTT	CASSYRQGGSTGELFF
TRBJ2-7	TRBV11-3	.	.	TGTGCCAGCAGCTTAGGGGCTGAGTCCTACGAGCAGTACTTC	CASSLGAESYEQYF
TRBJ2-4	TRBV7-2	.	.	TGTGCCAGCGCCCCGGGGGATTTTGGCAAAAACATTCAGTACTTC	CASAPGDFGKNIQYF
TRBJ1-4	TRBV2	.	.	TGTGCCAGCAGTGAAAGGGGGGGTGCTAATGAAAAACTGTTTTTT	CASSERGGANEKLFF
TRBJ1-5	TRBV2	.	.	TGTGCCAGCAGCCCCCTCAGGGGTCAGCCCCAGCATTTT	CASSPLRGQPQHF
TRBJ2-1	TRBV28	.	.	TGTGCCAGCACTGTAGGTGGAGGGATAAATGAGCAGTTCTTC	CASTVGGGINEQFF
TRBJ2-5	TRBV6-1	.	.	TGTGCCAGCAGTGAAGGGGAGCCCCAGTACTTC	CASSEGEPQYF
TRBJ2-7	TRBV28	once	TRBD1	TGTGCCAGTAAGGGACAGGACCCCTACGAGCAGTACTTC	CASKGQDPYEQYF
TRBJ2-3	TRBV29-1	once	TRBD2	TGCAGCGTTGAAGATCGGGCGCTAGCGGGGTTTGGAGATACGCAGTATTTT	CSVEDRALAGFGDTQYF
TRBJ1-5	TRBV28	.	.	TGTGCCAGCAGTACAGGCTATCAGCCCCAGCATTTT	CASSTGYQPQHF